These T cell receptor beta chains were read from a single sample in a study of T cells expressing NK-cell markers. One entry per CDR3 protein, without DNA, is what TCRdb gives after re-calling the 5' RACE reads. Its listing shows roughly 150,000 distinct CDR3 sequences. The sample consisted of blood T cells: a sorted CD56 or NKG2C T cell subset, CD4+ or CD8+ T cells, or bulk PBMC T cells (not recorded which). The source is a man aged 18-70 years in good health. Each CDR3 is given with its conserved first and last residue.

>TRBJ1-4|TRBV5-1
CASSPDPIDRIHNEKLFF
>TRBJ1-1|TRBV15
CATSAGTANTEAFF
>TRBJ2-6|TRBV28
CASSSLQGRGANVLTF
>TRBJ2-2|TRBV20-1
CSARVRGWDTGELFF
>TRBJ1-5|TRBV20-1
CSARGAGGTDSNQPQHF
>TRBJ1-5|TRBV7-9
CASSSGVRQGQPQHF
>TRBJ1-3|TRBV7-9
CASDRAGNTIYF
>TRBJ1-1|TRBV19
CASSTPRGQPRYTEAFF
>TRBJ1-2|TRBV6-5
CASSYDTGLHGYTF
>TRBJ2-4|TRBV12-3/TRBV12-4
CASSVRKQGLDIQYF
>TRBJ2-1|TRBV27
CASSLGPSEQFF
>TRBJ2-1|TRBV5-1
CASSLGDGEYNEQFF
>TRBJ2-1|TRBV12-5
CASGLVTFLSYNEQFF
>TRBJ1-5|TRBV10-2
CASSEYGVGQPQHF
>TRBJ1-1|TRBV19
CATDPREGEAEAFF
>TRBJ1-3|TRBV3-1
CASSPSRAAGNTIYF
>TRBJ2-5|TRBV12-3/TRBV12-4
CASSNTSGGPAETQYF
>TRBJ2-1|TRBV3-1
CASSQDWYREVDNEQFF
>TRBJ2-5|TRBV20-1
CSARGPGTLSQYF
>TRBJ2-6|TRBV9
CASSVELGSGGANVLTF